Sequencing of this TCR beta chain was carried out in a study of T cell repertoires and HLA-DP antigens. Study summary: The donors, ranging 18-to-29 to 60-to-69 years, included a couple of males and one female.

This CDR3 spans 15 amino acids. Germline loops: CDR1 SGDLS, CDR2 YYNGEE. V lost 0 bases and J 8 bases, leaving 12 bases between the germline ends. Only in-frame clones appear in the TCRdb table, and some are missing; sequencing was by immunoSEQ multiplex PCR. Counted here are over 60,000 clones, around three quarters occurring once; the ten biggest clones make up 1.6%. A remark on this clone: The antigen is not known.

Sequencing was done on a sample of CD4+ T cells from PBMCs. The clonotype comes from a man in his sixties in good health and CMV-seronegative. J is TRBJ1-6 and V is TRBV9, with D perhaps matching TRBD1 (5 bases). This chain's CDR3 is CASSVGGETYSPLHF. The CDR3 nucleotides are TGTGCCAGCAGCGTAGGAGGGGAGACATATTCACCCCTCCACTTT.